The present entry profiles one T cell receptor (beta chain) with its context. The target antigen is unknown. The investigators amplified TCR beta CDR3 regions from RNA transcripts. When the TCR CDR3 underwent first-round RT-PCR, the HTBI primer set was used. TCRdb reprocessed the multiplex PCR reads via MiXCR and lists one record per CDR3 protein. The sample holds 210,000 or so distinct CDR3 sequences, over 15% seen once. Recently diagnosed hyperthyroidism of less than 2 months' duration affected patients aged 18 to 65. These data come from a study of T cells in Graves' hyperthyroidism and ophthalmopathy. Study findings and constraints: Ophthalmopathy got predicted by the model a median about 6.5 months before its onset. Most thyroid-expanded clonotypes above 0.001 were also found in blood.

CDR1 is SGHNT, CDR2 YYREEE, per germline (reference sequence). Trimming took 5 bases from V and 8 from J; bases not matched to a gene: 10. The CDR3 is 14 residues long. Sequenced sample: blood. This chain links TRBV5-4 with TRBJ2-3; 8 positions agree with TRBD1. The source is a man over 45 with Graves' hyperthyroidism. The CDR3 is CASRTDRAGGTQYF. The CDR3 DNA reads as TGTGCCAGCAGGACGGACAGGGCGGGCGGTACGCAGTATTTT.